The TCR beta chain under discussion was sequenced for a study of glioma-infiltrating T cells after dendritic cell vaccination. Sequencing used immunoSEQ multiplex PCR; TCRdb keeps in-frame clones, though not all of them. Of 20,000 or so clones in the sample, roughly 91% were seen once. V was pared by 0 bases and J by 10 bases, with 25 bases between. CDR1 is SEHNR and CDR2 is FQNEAQ in the germline V gene (reference sequence). The CDR3 totals 19 residues. Specified time point: after dendritic cell vaccination, including at tumor progression/relapse. In its sample, this clone was seen a few times. This chain joins TRBV7-9 and TRBJ1-6; D is uncertain. This sequence was found in a human donor with glioblastoma. Material: blood, obtained after dendritic cell vaccination. The CDR3 protein is CASSLAPPGGGLSSSPLHF. CDR3 DNA: TGTGCCAGCAGCTTAGCCCCCCCCGGCGGTGGGTTAAGTTCGTCACCCCTCCACTTT.